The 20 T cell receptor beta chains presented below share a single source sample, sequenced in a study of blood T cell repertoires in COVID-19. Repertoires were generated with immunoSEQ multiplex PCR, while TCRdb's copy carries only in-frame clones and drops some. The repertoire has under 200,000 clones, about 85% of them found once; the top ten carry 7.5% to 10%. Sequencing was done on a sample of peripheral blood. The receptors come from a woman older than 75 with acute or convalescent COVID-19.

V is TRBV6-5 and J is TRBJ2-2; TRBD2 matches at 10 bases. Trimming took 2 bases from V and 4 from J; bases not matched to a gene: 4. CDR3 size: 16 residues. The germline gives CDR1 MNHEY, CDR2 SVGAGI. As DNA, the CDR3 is TGTGCCAGCAGTTACCATCAGCGGGGGGGCACCGGGGAGCTGTTTTTT. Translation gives CASSYHQRGGTGELFF.

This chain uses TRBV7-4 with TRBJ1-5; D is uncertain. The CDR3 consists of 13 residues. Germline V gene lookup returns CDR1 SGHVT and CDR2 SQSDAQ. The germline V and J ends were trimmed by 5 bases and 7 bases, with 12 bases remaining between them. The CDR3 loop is CASSPIGRQPQHF. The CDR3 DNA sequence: TGTGCCAGCAGCCCGATAGGGAGGCAGCCCCAGCATTTT. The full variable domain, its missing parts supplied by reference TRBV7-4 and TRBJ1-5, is GAGVSQSPRYKVAKRGRDVALRCDSISGHVTLYWYRQTLGQGSEVLTYSQSDAQRDKSGRPSGRFSAERPERSVSTLKIQRTEQGDSAVYLCASSPIGRQPQHFGDGTRLSIL.

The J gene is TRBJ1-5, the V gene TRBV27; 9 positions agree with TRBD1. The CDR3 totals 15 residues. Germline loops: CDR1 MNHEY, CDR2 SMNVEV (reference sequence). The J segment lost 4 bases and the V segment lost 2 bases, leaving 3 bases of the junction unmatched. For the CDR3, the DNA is TGTGCCAGCAGTTTACTGGGACAGGGTAATCAGCCCCAGCATTTT. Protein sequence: CASSLLGQGNQPQHF.

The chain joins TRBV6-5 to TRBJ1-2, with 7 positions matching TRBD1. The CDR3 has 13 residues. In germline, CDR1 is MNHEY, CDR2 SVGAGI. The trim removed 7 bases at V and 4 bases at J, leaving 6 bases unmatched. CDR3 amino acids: CASTRQGGYGYTF. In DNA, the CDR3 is TGTGCCAGCACCCGACAGGGCGGCTATGGCTACACCTTC.

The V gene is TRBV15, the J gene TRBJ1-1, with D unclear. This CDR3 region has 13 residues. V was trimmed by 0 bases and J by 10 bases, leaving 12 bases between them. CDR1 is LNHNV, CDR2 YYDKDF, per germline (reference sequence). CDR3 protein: CATSREVTPAAFF. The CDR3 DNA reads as TGTGCCACCAGCAGAGAGGTGACTCCAGCAGCTTTCTTT.

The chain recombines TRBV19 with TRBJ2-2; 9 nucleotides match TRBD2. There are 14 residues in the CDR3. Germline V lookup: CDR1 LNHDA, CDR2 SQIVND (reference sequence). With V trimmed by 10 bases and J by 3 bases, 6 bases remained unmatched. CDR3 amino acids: CATAGGIDTGELFF. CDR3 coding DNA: TGTGCCACCGCGGGGGGGATAGACACCGGGGAGCTGTTTTTT.

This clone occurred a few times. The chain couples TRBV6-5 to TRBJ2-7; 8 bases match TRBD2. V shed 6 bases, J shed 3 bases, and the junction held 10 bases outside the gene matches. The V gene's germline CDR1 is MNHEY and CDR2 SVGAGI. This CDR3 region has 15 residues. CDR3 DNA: TGTGCCAGCAGCCTCCGGGGACTAGGGCACTACGAGCAGTACTTC. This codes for CASSLRGLGHYEQYF.

Here the CDR3 reads CATSRSQGADEKLFF. CDR3 bases: TGTGCCACCAGCAGAAGTCAGGGGGCGGATGAAAAACTGTTTTTT. The V call is TRBV15, the J call TRBJ1-4; 8 bases align to TRBD1. CDR1 is LNHNV and CDR2 is YYDKDF in the germline V gene (reference sequence). The J segment lost 6 bases and the V segment lost 2 bases, leaving 5 bases of the junction unmatched. The CDR3 has 15 residues.

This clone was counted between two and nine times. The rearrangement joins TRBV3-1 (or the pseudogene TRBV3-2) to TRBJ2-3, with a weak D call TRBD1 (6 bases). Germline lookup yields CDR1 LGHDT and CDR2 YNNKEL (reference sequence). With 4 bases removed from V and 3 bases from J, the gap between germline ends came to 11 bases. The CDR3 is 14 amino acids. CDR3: CASSRRGGTDTQYF. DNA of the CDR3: TGTGCCAGCAGCCGGAGAGGGGGAACAGATACGCAGTATTTT.

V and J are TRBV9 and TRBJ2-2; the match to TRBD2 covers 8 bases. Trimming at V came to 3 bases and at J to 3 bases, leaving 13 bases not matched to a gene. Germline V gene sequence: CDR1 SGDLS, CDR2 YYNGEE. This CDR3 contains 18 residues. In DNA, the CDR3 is TGTGCCAGCAGCGGACGCGGGGGGCGTATTATGGACACCGGGGAGCTGTTTTTT. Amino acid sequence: CASSGRGGRIMDTGELFF.

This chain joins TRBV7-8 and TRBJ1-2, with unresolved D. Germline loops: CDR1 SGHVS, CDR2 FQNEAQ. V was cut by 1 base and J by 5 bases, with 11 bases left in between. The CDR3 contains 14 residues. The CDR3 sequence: CASSLEWRVYGYTF. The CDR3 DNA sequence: TGTGCCAGCAGCTTAGAGTGGAGAGTTTATGGCTACACCTTC.

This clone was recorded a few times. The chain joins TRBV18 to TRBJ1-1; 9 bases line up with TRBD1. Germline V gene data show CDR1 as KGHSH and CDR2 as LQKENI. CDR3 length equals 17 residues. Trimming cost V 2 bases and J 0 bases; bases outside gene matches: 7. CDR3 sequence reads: CASSPRQGGMMNTEAFF. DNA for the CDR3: TGTGCCAGCTCACCAAGACAGGGGGGAATGATGAACACTGAAGCTTTCTTT.

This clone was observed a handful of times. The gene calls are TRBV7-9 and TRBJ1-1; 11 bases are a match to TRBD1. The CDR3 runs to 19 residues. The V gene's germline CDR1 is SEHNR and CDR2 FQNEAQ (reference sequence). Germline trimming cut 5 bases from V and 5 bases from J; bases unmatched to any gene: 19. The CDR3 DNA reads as TGTGCCAGCAGCCATTCGTACGTTCGGACAGGGGGCGCGCGAACTGAAGCTTTCTTT. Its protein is CASSHSYVRTGGARTEAFF.

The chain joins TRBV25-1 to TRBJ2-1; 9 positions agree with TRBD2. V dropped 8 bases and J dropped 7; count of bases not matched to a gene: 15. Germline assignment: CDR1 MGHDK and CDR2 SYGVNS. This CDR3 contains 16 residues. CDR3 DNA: TGTGCCAGCTCTAAAACCTTTAGCGGGAGTGGAAATGAGCAGTTCTTC. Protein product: CASSKTFSGSGNEQFF.

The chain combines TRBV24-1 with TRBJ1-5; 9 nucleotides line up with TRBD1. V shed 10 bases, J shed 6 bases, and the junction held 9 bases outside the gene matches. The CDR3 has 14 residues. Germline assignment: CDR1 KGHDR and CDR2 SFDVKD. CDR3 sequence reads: CATAGTGFSQPQHF. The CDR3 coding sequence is TGTGCCACTGCCGGGACAGGGTTCAGTCAGCCCCAGCATTTT.

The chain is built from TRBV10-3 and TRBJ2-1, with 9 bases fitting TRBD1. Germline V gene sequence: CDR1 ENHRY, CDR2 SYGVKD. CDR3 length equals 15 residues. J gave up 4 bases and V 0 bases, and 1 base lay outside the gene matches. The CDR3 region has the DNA TGTGCCATCAGTGAGTCGGGACAGGGTTACAATGAGCAGTTCTTC. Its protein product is CAISESGQGYNEQFF.

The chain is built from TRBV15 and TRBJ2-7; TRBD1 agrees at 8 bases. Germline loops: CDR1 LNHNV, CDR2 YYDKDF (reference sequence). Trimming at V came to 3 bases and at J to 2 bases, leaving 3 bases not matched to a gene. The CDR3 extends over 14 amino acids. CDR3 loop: CATSSGQGAYEQYF. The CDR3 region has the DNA TGTGCCACCAGCAGCGGACAGGGAGCCTACGAGCAGTACTTC.

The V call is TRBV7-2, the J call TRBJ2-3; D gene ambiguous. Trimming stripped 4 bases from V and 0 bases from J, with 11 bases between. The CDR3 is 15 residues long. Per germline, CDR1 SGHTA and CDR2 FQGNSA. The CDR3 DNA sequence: TGTGCCAGCAGCTCCCGTCCGACTAGCACAGATACGCAGTATTTT. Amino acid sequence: CASSSRPTSTDTQYF.

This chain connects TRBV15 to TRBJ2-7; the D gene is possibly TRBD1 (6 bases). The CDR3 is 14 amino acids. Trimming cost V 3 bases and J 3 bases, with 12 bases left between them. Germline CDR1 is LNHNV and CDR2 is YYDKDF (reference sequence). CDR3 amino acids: CATSRDSGHYEQYF. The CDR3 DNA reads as TGTGCCACCAGCAGGGATTCGGGACACTACGAGCAGTACTTC.

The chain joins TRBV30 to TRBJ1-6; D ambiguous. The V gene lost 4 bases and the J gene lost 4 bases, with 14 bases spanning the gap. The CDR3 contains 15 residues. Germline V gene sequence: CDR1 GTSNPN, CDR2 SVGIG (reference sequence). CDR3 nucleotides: TGTGCCTGGAATCCCTCGCAGGCTTATAATTCACCCCTCCACTTT. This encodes CAWNPSQAYNSPLHF.